This TCR beta chain comes out of a study of blood T cell repertoires in COVID-19. Across the whole study: Material from acute and convalescent COVID-19 was sourced from the United States, Italy and Spain. PBMCs, B-cell-depleted T cells, or T cells were the source of the cDNA or gDNA that made up the material.

Germline V lookup: CDR1 SGHTA, CDR2 FQGNSA. Trimming took off 5 bases at V and 5 bases at J, with 10 bases between the two ends. CDR3 length: 13 amino acids. Authors' analysis steps: Amplification from reference gene primers served as the basis for estimated nucleated cell counts. Assay used: immunoSEQ multiplex PCR; TCRdb lists only in-frame clones, some missing. For V, J and clone size, that table is used; D and trimming come from the DNA. Among 60,000 to 95,000 clones listed, 90% to 95% were seen once. This receptor was identified in a human donor in a cohort sampled during active COVID-19. The chain is built from TRBV7-2 and TRBJ2-1; D is perhaps TRBD2 (5 bases). The sample comprised peripheral blood. The CDR3 region has the DNA TGTGCCAGCAGCAACGGACTGAACAATGAGCAGTTCTTC. Its protein is CASSNGLNNEQFF.